These 22 T cell receptor beta chains came from one sample sequenced in a study of cytomegalovirus exposure and HLA in healthy donors. Primers included in the PCR were 60 Vbeta and 13 Jbeta primers. The repertoire was sequenced with immunoSEQ multiplex PCR; TCRdb's copy has only in-frame clones and lacks some. The table records about 110,000 clones, 60% to 85% of them present only once. The sample taken for sequencing was PBMCs. The origin of the receptors is a woman aged 55-69 years in good health and CMV-seropositive.

The chain employs TRBV19 and TRBJ2-2, with 10 positions matching TRBD2. The CDR3 extends over 17 amino acids. Unmatched junction bases numbered 2, after V lost 1 base and J lost 0 bases. Germline V gene data show CDR1 as LNHDA and CDR2 as SQIVND (reference sequence). Here the CDR3 reads CASSIVGLATNTGELFF. DNA of the CDR3: TGTGCCAGTAGTATAGTGGGACTAGCGACGAACACCGGGGAGCTGTTTTTT.

V gene TRBV7-2 combines with J gene TRBJ1-2; no definite D call. This CDR3 region has 14 residues. The V gene's germline CDR1 is SGHTA and CDR2 FQGNSA. V was clipped by 2 bases and J by 7 bases, with 14 bases between them. CDR3 nucleotides: TGTGCCAGCAGCTTACCCCACAGTGTCCTTGGCTACACCTTC. It specifies CASSLPHSVLGYTF.

This chain joins TRBV5-1 and TRBJ2-6, with 9 bases lining up with TRBD1. In germline, CDR1 is SGHRS, CDR2 YFSETQ. V lost 3 bases to trimming and J lost 2 bases; unmatched junction nucleotides: 3. The CDR3 consists of 16 residues. The CDR3 is CASSSRDRAGANVLTF. The CDR3 DNA is TGCGCCAGCAGCTCCCGGGACAGGGCTGGGGCCAACGTCCTGACTTTC.

The chain employs TRBV28 and TRBJ2-1; tentative D call: TRBD2 (5 bases). CDR1 is MDHEN and CDR2 is SYDVKM in the germline V gene. V dropped 8 bases and J dropped 7 bases, with 18 bases sitting between them. The CDR3 length is 14 residues. CDR3 sequence reads: CASFRSGWGNEQFF. As DNA, the CDR3 is TGTGCCAGCTTTCGCAGCGGATGGGGAAATGAGCAGTTCTTC.

The chain is built from TRBV6-4 and TRBJ2-2; D is unresolved. The ends were cut back, 3 bases at V and 4 bases at J, with 15 bases in the middle. Germline-derived CDR1 and CDR2 are MRHNA and SNTAGT. The CDR3 runs to 16 residues. The CDR3 region is CASSENLRSLTGELFF. The CDR3 DNA sequence: TGTGCCAGCAGTGAAAATCTGAGGTCCCTCACCGGGGAGCTGTTTTTT.

The V gene is TRBV19, the J gene TRBJ2-7; D is possibly TRBD2 (6 bases). The ends were cut back, 5 bases at V and 0 bases at J, with 11 bases in the middle. CDR3 size: 14 residues. Germline V CDR1 and CDR2: LNHDA, SQIVND (reference sequence). The CDR3 bases are TGTGCCAGTAGTCTTTCCGGGAGCTCCTACGAGCAGTACTTC. Translation gives CASSLSGSSYEQYF.

J is TRBJ1-1 and V is TRBV6-5; no firm D call. The CDR3 has 15 amino acids. The germline V gene has CDR1 MNHEY and CDR2 SVGAGI. The V gene lost 5 bases and the J gene lost 3 bases, with 16 bases spanning the gap. The CDR3 spells CASSAASGWDTEAFF. The CDR3 DNA reads TGTGCCAGCAGTGCTGCCTCGGGTTGGGACACTGAAGCTTTCTTT.

The genes are TRBV6-1 and TRBJ1-5; no clear D gene. Germline-derived CDR1 and CDR2 are MNHNS and SASEGT. V gave up 7 bases and J gave up 7 bases, with 20 bases separating them. This CDR3 has 15 amino acids. This chain's CDR3 is CASIPLYRGLQPQHF. Here the CDR3 DNA reads TGTGCCAGCATTCCCCTCTACCGGGGTTTGCAGCCCCAGCATTTT.

The V gene is TRBV6-1, the J gene TRBJ2-5; unclear D gene. TRBJ2-7 explains the end of the DNA better; the J call may be wrong. Germline V gene sequence: CDR1 MNHNS, CDR2 SASEGT. The CDR3 runs 13 residues. CDR3 nucleotides: TGTGCCAGCAGTGAAGCCCCCCCCTACGAGCAGTACTTC. Translating it yields CASSEAPPYEQYF.

With regard to this clone: One junction end does not reproduce the germline sequence, and a read error may be involved. The V gene is TRBV7-9, the J gene TRBJ1-2, with 8 bases matching TRBD1. The CDR3 spans 14 residues. CDR1 SEHNR and CDR2 FQNEAQ come from the germline V gene (reference sequence). In nucleotides, the CDR3 is TGTTCCAGCAGCTCCGGGACAGGTTTGCATGGCTACACCTTC. Translating gives CSSSSGTGLHGYTF.

The gene calls are TRBV6-5 and TRBJ2-5, with 8 positions matching TRBD2. With V trimmed by 6 bases and J by 5 bases, 5 bases remained unmatched. The CDR3 sequence is 13 residues long. Germline values: CDR1 MNHEY, CDR2 SVGAGI. The CDR3 loop reads CASSRTSWETQYF. The CDR3 region has the DNA TGTGCCAGCAGCCGGACTAGCTGGGAGACCCAGTACTTC.

The chain links TRBV7-9 to TRBJ1-2; no firm D call. CDR1 is SEHNR and CDR2 is FQNEAQ in the germline V gene (reference sequence). The CDR3 extends over 14 amino acids. V dropped 4 bases and J dropped 2 bases, with 11 bases sitting between them. In DNA form, the CDR3 reads TGTGCCAGCAGCTCAAGTGGGCTAAACTATGGCTACACCTTC. Its protein is CASSSSGLNYGYTF.

This chain uses TRBV5-4 with TRBJ2-7, with D perhaps TRBD1 (5 bases). Germline loops: CDR1 SGHNT, CDR2 YYREEE (reference sequence). This CDR3 spans 13 amino acids. V dropped 4 bases and J dropped 1 base, with 9 bases sitting between them. In DNA, the CDR3 is TGTGCCAGCAGCCCCACAGGTTCCTACGAGCAGTACTTC. Its translation is CASSPTGSYEQYF.

V gene TRBV4-1 combines with J gene TRBJ2-6, with TRBD1 matching 11 bases. The CDR3 is 18 amino acids. Germline trimming cut 4 bases from V and 3 bases from J; bases unmatched to any gene: 8. The V gene's germline CDR1 is MGHRA and CDR2 YSYEKL. This chain's CDR3 is CASSLRDRGFYGANVLTF. In DNA form, the CDR3 reads TGCGCCAGCAGCCTCCGGGACAGGGGGTTTTATGGGGCCAACGTCCTGACTTTC.

The rearrangement joins TRBV5-4 to TRBJ1-1; no reliable D call. V was cut by 0 bases and J by 1 base, with 7 bases left in between. This CDR3 contains 14 residues. Germline-derived CDR1 and CDR2 are SGHNT and YYREEE (reference sequence). The CDR3 region is CASSLGLANTEAFF. For the CDR3, the DNA is TGTGCCAGCAGCTTGGGTCTGGCGAACACTGAAGCTTTCTTT.

This clone came up many times. J is TRBJ1-5 and V is TRBV30; 7 nucleotides align to TRBD1. The J segment lost 0 bases and the V segment lost 2 bases, leaving 13 bases of the junction unmatched. Germline V gene sequence: CDR1 GTSNPN, CDR2 SVGIG (reference sequence). This CDR3 contains 18 residues. This CDR3 is CAWSWKGQLVYSNQPQHF. CDR3 DNA sequence: TGTGCCTGGAGTTGGAAGGGACAGCTAGTTTATAGCAATCAGCCCCAGCATTTT.

In its sample, this clone was seen once. V is TRBV27 and J is TRBJ1-1, with 9 nucleotides matching TRBD1. The CDR3 contains 14 residues. With V trimmed by 4 bases and J by 0 bases, 0 bases remained unmatched. Looked up from germline, CDR1 is MNHEY and CDR2 is SMNVEV (reference sequence). The CDR3 DNA reads as TGTGCCAGCAGTTGGACAGGGGTGAACACTGAAGCTTTCTTT. Translated, it gives CASSWTGVNTEAFF.

The chain's CDR3 is CASSQVPGVGDTQYF. CDR3 DNA sequence: TGCGCCAGCAGCCAAGTTCCAGGGGTGGGAGATACGCAGTATTTT. The chain is built from TRBV4-1 and TRBJ2-3; D may be TRBD1 (6 bases). The germline V gene encodes CDR1 MGHRA and CDR2 YSYEKL. V was shortened by 1 base and J by 5 bases, with 13 bases between the two germline ends. This CDR3 comprises 15 residues.

The count of this clone is one. V is TRBV29-1 and J is TRBJ1-2; 7 bases align to TRBD1. Germline lookup yields CDR1 SQVTM and CDR2 ANQGSEA. With 5 bases clipped from V and 2 bases from J, the junction kept 5 bases outside the gene matches. The CDR3 covers 13 residues. CDR3 DNA: TGCAGCGTTCGACAGGGCCTAAACTATGGCTACACCTTC. Translation: CSVRQGLNYGYTF.

V is TRBV19 and J is TRBJ2-5; TRBD1 aligns across 8 bases. Trimming cost V 6 bases and J 5 bases; bases outside gene matches: 5. Germline values: CDR1 LNHDA, CDR2 SQIVND (reference sequence). The CDR3 has 13 amino acids. As DNA, the CDR3 is TGTGCCAGTAGACCAGGGGGCGAGGAGACCCAGTACTTC. It specifies CASRPGGEETQYF.

The chain joins TRBV27 to TRBJ1-3; no definite D call. The length of the CDR3 is 13 residues. Trimming took 7 bases from V and 4 from J, leaving 11 bases between them. Germline lookup yields CDR1 MNHEY and CDR2 SMNVEV (reference sequence). This CDR3 is CASTEAGGNTIYF. CDR3 nucleotide sequence: TGTGCCAGCACAGAGGCGGGCGGAAACACCATATATTTT.

This clone has just a few counts. The rearrangement joins TRBV10-3 to TRBJ2-2; D may be TRBD2 (6 bases). The CDR3 has 17 amino acids. V lost 0 bases and J lost 1, with 12 bases in between. Germline CDR1 and CDR2: ENHRY and SYGVKD. Written as DNA, the CDR3 is TGTGCCATCAGTGAGTCTGTCGTAGCGGAGAACACCGGGGAGCTGTTTTTT. Its translation: CAISESVVAENTGELFF.